The T cell receptor beta chain described here comes from a study of cytomegalovirus exposure and HLA in healthy donors. Study-wide results and caveats: A prior analysis recorded that most TCR beta V segments were productive about 90% or about 30% of the time. CMV serostatus was the sole immune exposure information available. Specificity for CMV antigens was confirmed in vitro for a few of the CMV-associated chains.

Germline V gives CDR1 LNHDA, CDR2 SQIVND (reference sequence). The V and J ends lost 6 bases and 0 bases respectively, with 9 bases between them. The CDR3 is 14 amino acids. 13 Jbeta primers and 60 Vbeta primers were used for the PCR. Repertoires were generated with immunoSEQ multiplex PCR, while TCRdb's copy carries only in-frame clones and drops some. The sample lists 150,000 to 200,000 clones, about four fifths occurring once. Of note for this clone: Its antigen remains unidentified.

The chain carries TRBV19 and TRBJ1-5; D ambiguous. The clonotype comes from a man in his thirties or forties in good health and CMV-seropositive. Source material: PBMCs. CDR3 region: CASRALYSNQPQHF. The CDR3 nucleotides are TGTGCCAGTAGGGCACTATATAGCAATCAGCCCCAGCATTTT.